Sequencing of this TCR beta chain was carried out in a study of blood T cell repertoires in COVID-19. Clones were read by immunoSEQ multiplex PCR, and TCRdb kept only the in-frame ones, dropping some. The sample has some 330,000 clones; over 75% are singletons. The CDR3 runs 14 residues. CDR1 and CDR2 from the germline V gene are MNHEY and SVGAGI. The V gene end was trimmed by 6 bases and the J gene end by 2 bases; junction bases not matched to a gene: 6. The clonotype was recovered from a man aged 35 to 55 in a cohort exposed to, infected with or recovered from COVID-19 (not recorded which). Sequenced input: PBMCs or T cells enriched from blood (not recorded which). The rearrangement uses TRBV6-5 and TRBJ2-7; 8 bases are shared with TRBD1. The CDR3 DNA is TGTGCCAGCAGCCTGGACAGGGCGGCCTACGAGCAGTACTTC. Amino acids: CASSLDRAAYEQYF.